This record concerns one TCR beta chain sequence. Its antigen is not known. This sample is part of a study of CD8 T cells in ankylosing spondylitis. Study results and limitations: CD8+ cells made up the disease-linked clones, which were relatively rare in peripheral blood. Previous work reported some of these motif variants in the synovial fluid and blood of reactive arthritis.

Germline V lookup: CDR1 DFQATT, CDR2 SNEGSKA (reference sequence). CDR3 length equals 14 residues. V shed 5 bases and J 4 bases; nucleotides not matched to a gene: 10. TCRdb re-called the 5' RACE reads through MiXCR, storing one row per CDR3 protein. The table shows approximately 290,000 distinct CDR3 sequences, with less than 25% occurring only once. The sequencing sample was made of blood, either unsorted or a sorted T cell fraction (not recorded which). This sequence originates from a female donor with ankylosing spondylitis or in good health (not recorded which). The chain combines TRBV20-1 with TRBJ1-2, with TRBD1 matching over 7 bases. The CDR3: CSAYDPGTVYGYTF. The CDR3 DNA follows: TGCAGTGCTTATGACCCCGGGACAGTCTATGGCTACACCTTC.